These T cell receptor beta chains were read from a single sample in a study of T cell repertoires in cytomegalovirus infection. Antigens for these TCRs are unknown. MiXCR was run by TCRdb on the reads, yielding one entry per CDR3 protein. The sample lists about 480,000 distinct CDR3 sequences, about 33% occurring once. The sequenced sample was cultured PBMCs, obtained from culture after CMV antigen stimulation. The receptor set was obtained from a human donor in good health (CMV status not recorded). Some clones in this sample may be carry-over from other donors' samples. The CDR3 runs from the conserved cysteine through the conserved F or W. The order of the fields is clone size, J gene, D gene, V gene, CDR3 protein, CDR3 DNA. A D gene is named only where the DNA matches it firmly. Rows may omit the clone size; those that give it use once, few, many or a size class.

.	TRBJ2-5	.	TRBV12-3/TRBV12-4	CASSLKLRETQYF	TGTGCCAGCAGCCTTAAACTTAGAGAGACCCAGTACTTC
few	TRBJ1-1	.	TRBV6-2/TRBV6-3	CASSYGTGSWDTEAFF	TGTGCCAGCAGTTACGGTACCGGGTCTTGGGACACTGAAGCTTTCTTT
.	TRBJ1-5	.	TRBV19	CAASTPGYSNQPQHF	TGTGCCGCCTCGACCCCAGGGTATAGCAATCAGCCCCAGCATTTT
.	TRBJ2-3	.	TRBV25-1	CASFFRRQYF	TGTGCCAGCTTCTTTAGGCGGCAGTATTTT
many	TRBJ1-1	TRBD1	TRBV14	CASSQRQGGNTEAFF	TGTGCCAGCAGCCAACGACAGGGAGGGAACACTGAAGCTTTCTTT
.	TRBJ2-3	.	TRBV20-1	CSVDTGQGRTDTQYF	TGCAGTGTCGACACGGGCCAAGGGAGAACAGATACGCAGTATTTT
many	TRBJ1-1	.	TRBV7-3	CASSLMISANTEAFF	TGTGCCAGCAGCTTAATGATATCCGCGAACACTGAAGCTTTCTTT
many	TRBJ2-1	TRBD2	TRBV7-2	CASSLDPAGYEQFF	TGTGCCAGCAGCTTAGACCCAGCGGGATATGAGCAGTTCTTC
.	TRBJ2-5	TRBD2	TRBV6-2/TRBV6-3	CASQLAGAGETQYF	TGTGCCAGTCAACTAGCGGGAGCTGGAGAGACCCAGTACTTC
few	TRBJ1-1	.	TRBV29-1	CSSRRRDTEAFF	TGCAGCTCCCGAAGGCGGGACACTGAAGCTTTCTTT
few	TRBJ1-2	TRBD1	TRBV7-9	CASSLAQGAHYGYTF	TGTGCCAGCAGCTTAGCGCAGGGGGCACACTATGGCTACACCTTC
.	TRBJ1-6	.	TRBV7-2	CASSLVDGENSPLHF	TGTGCCAGCAGCTTAGTCGACGGAGAAAATTCACCCCTCCACTTT
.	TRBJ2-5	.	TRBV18	CASRLGKKYQETQYF	TGTGCCAGCCGCCTCGGGAAGAAGTACCAAGAGACCCAGTACTTC
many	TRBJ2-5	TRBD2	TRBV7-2	CASSLDGSGSGETQYF	TGTGCCAGCAGCTTAGATGGGAGCGGGAGTGGAGAGACCCAGTACTTC
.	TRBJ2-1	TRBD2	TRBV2	CASRGLAGVGEQFF	TGTGCCAGCAGAGGACTAGCGGGAGTTGGTGAGCAGTTCTTC
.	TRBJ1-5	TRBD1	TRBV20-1	CSAPIDRGYQPQHF	TGCAGTGCTCCTATTGACAGGGGGTACCAGCCCCAGCATTTT
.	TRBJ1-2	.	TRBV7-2	CASREAGGGGYTF	TGTGCCAGCAGGGAAGCGGGTGGGGGTGGCTACACCTTC
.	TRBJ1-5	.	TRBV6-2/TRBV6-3	CASSQHENNQPQHF	TGTGCCAGCAGCCAGCACGAGAACAATCAGCCCCAGCATTTT
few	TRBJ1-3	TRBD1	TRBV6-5	CASSFGTGFGAIYF	TGTGCCAGCAGTTTCGGGACAGGGTTTGGCGCCATATATTTT
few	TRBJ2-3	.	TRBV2	CASSNDGAGADTQYF	TGTGCCAGCAGTAACGACGGGGCCGGAGCAGATACGCAGTATTTT
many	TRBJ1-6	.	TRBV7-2	CASSLAGLRDTYNSPLHF	TGTGCCAGCAGCTTAGCGGGTCTCCGGGACACATATAATTCACCCCTCCACTTT
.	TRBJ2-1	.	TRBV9	CASSARGDRLSSYNEQFF	TGTGCCAGCAGCGCCAGAGGAGACCGGCTTAGCTCCTACAATGAGCAGTTCTTC
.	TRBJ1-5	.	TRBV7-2	CASSLEVGAGNQPQPF	.
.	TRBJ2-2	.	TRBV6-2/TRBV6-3	CASTKTPSAGDTGELFF	TGTGCCAGCACCAAGACCCCTAGCGCCGGGGACACCGGGGAGCTGTTTTTT
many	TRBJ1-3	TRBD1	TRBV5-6	CASSGTDYLRSGNTIYF	TGTGCCAGCAGCGGGACAGACTATCTTCGCTCTGGAAACACCATATATTTT
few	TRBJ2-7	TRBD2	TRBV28	CASRGAGEGSYEQYF	TGTGCCAGCAGGGGAGCGGGAGAAGGGTCCTACGAGCAGTACTTC
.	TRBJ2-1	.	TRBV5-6	CASSLRVGRGNEQFF	TGTGCCAGCAGCCTCCGAGTAGGGCGCGGCAATGAGCAGTTCTTC
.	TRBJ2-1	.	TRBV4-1	CASSQDRPSSYNEQFF	TGCGCCAGCAGCCAAGATCGTCCAAGCTCCTACAATGAGCAGTTCTTC
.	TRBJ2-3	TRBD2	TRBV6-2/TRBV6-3	CASSYRSKTSGTSGSADTQYF	TGTGCCAGCAGTTACCGAAGTAAGACTTCCGGGACTAGCGGGAGTGCAGATACGCAGTATTTT
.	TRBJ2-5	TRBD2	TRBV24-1	CATSPGTSGIRGETQYF	TGTGCCACCAGCCCCGGGACTAGCGGGATAAGAGGAGAGACCCAGTACTTC
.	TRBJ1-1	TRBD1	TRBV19	CASSYRGYAFF	TGTGCCAGTAGTTACAGGGGTTACGCTTTCTTT
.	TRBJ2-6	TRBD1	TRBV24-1	CATSAGTALSGANVLTF	TGTGCCACCAGTGCCGGGACAGCACTCTCTGGGGCCAACGTCCTGACTTTC
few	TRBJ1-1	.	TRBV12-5	CASGLFVTVNTEAFF	TGTGCTAGTGGTTTGTTTGTGACGGTAAACACTGAAGCTTTCTTT
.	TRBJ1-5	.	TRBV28	CASSPRAGNKQPQHF	TGTGCCAGCAGCCCCCGGGCTGGGAATAAGCAGCCCCAGCATTTT
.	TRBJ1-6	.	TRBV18	CASSPGGRNSPLHF	TGTGCCAGCTCACCCGGCGGCAGGAATTCACCCCTCCACTTT
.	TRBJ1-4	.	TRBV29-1	CSGEDNEKLFF	TGCAGCGGAGAGGACAATGAAAAACTGTTTTTT
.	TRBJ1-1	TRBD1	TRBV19	CASSPGGWRENTEAFF	TGTGCCAGTAGCCCAGGGGGCTGGAGGGAGAACACTGAAGCTTTCTTT
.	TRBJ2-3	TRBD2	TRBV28	CASSSPSGGDTQYF	TGTGCCAGCAGTTCACCTAGCGGGGGGGATACGCAGTATTTT
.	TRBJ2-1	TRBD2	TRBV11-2	CASSPLAGGLGDEQFF	TGTGCCAGCAGCCCCTTAGCGGGAGGGCTGGGGGATGAGCAGTTCTTC
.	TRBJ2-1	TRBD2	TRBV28	CASSSLSGSQNNEQFF	TGTGCCAGCAGTTCTCTTAGCGGGAGTCAGAACAATGAGCAGTTCTTC
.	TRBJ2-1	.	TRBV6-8	CASSYAPSSYNEQFF	TGTGCCAGCAGTTACGCTCCGAGCTCCTACAATGAGCAGTTCTTC
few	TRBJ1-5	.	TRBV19	CASTLSGFSNQPQHF	TGTGCCAGTACCCTTAGCGGTTTCAGCAATCAGCCCCAGCATTTT
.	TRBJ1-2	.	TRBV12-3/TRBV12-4	CASTRGDGGYGYTF	TGTGCCAGCACCCGGGGGGACGGAGGCTATGGCTACACCTTC
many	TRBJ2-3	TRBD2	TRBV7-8	CASSLGAGLAGGLGTDTQYF	TGTGCCAGCAGCTTAGGCGCGGGGCTAGCGGGAGGTCTCGGCACAGATACGCAGTATTTT
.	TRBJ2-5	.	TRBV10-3	CAISGPEKETQYF	TGTGCCATCAGTGGTCCAGAAAAAGAGACCCAGTACTTC
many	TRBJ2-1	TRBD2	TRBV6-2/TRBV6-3	CASSTRTSGSYNEQFF	TGTGCCAGCAGTACGAGGACTAGCGGCTCCTACAATGAGCAGTTCTTC
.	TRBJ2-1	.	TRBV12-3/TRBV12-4	CASSSPTSGMNEQFF	TGTGCCAGCAGTTCCCCGACTAGTGGTATGAATGAGCAGTTCTTC
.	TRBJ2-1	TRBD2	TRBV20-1	CSARPRLAQNYNEQFF	TGCAGTGCTAGACCGCGACTAGCACAAAATTACAATGAGCAGTTCTTC
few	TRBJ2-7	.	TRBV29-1	CSVEGGAEPYEQYF	TGCAGCGTGGAAGGGGGAGCGGAACCCTACGAGCAGTACTTC
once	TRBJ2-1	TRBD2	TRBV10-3	CAIKGAGEEAYNEQFF	TGTGCCATCAAGGGAGCGGGAGAGGAAGCGTACAATGAGCAGTTCTTC
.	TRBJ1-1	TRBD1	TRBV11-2	CASSMDRWTEAFF	TGTGCCAGCAGCATGGACAGGTGGACTGAAGCTTTCTTT
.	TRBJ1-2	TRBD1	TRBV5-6	CASSDRTGFNYGYTF	TGTGCCAGCAGCGACCGGACAGGCTTTAATTATGGCTACACCTTC
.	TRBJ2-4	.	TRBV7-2	CASSFTRIRLAKNIQYF	TGTGCCAGCAGCTTTACAAGGATTCGGCTTGCCAAAAACATTCAGTACTTC
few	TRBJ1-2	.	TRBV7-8	CASSLVLGYGYTF	TGTGCCAGCAGCTTGGTTCTGGGCTATGGCTACACCTTC
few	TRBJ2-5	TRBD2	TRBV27	CASSSERDRRETQYF	TGTGCCAGCAGTTCGGAGCGGGATAGGAGGGAGACCCAGTACTTC
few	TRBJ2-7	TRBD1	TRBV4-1	CASSLTGEYEQYF	TGCGCCAGCAGCCTGACAGGGGAATACGAGCAGTACTTC
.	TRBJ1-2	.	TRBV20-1	CSAPKPILRFDYGYTF	TGCAGTGCTCCTAAACCCATACTCAGATTCGACTATGGCTACACCTTC